The 11 T cell receptor beta chains below were found in one sample sequenced in a study of cytomegalovirus exposure and HLA in healthy donors. PCR amplification relied on 60 Vbeta primers (plus 13 Jbeta primers). Generated by immunoSEQ multiplex PCR, the TCRdb table keeps only in-frame clones and is missing some. The sample yields about 130,000 clones, 77% seen once. Sequencing was carried out using PBMCs. The receptors stem from a male donor in good health and CMV-seronegative.

This clone was counted a few times. Sequence at one end of the junction differs from germline and may be a read error. The chain joins TRBV7-7 to TRBJ2-7; 9 nucleotides match TRBD2. The CDR3 covers 14 residues. Germline V gene lookup returns CDR1 SSHAT and CDR2 FNYEAQ (reference sequence). Here the CDR3 reads CASSLSGRPDEQYF. CDR3 in DNA: TGTGCTAGCAGCTTAAGCGGGAGGCCGGACGAGCAGTACTTC.

The rearrangement joins TRBV2 to TRBJ2-1, with D perhaps TRBD1 (5 bases). CDR1 and CDR2 from the germline V gene are SNHLY and FYNNEI. V was trimmed by 5 bases and J by 6 bases, leaving 14 bases between them. The length of the CDR3 is 14 residues. The DNA of the CDR3 is TGTGCCAGCAGTCCGTTCGTGACAGTCAATGAGCAGTTCTTC. It is translated as CASSPFVTVNEQFF.

Of note for this clone: One junction end disagrees with the germline gene, perhaps due to a read error. The V gene is TRBV7-9, the J gene TRBJ2-7; 11 nucleotides match TRBD2. The CDR3 is made up of 15 amino acids. From germline, CDR1 is SEHNR and CDR2 FQNEAQ (reference sequence). The CDR3 nucleotides read TGTTCCAGCAGCTTTCTAGGACTAGCGGGCTACGAGCAGTACTTC. Translating it yields CSSSFLGLAGYEQYF.

In DNA, the CDR3 is TGTGCCAGCAGCCTCGACAGATATGGCTACACCTTC. Its translation is CASSLDRYGYTF. The chain joins TRBV5-8 to TRBJ1-2, with D perhaps matching TRBD1 (5 bases). V was pared by 4 bases and J by 5 bases, with 9 bases between. The CDR3 totals 12 residues. Germline V gene sequence: CDR1 SGHTS, CDR2 YDEGEE. The full variable domain, completed using reference TRBV5-8 and TRBJ1-2, is EAGVTQSPTHLIKTRGQQATLRCSPISGHTSVYWYQQALGLGLQFLLWYDEGEERNRGNFPPRFSGRQFPNYSSELNVNALELEDSALYLCASSLDRYGYTFGSGTRLTVV.

The V call is TRBV6-5, the J call TRBJ2-7; a weak D match, TRBD2 (5 bases). Germline-derived CDR1 and CDR2 are MNHEY and SVGAGI. Trimming removed 8 bases at V and 7 bases at J, with 15 bases between. The CDR3 is 12 amino acids. The CDR3 nucleotides read TGTGCCAGCGGCGCCTTGCCGGGGGAGCAGTACTTC. This encodes CASGALPGEQYF.

The J gene is TRBJ1-1, the V gene TRBV5-1, with D perhaps TRBD1 (5 bases). This CDR3 spans 13 amino acids. Germline loops: CDR1 SGHRS, CDR2 YFSETQ. V lost 2 bases, J lost 7 bases, and 12 bases lay in between. The DNA for the CDR3 is TGCGCCAGCAGCTTAACAGGCAGGCATGAAGCTTTCTTT. Translating it yields CASSLTGRHEAFF.

This chain links TRBV5-1 with TRBJ2-1; TRBD2 aligns across 11 bases. The germline CDR1 and CDR2 sequences are SGHRS and YFSETQ. The CDR3 has 16 amino acids. The ends lost 4 bases at V and 4 bases at J; junction bases unmatched: 7. CDR3 sequence: CASSDSGRAAYNEQFF. Written as DNA, the CDR3 is TGCGCCAGCAGCGATAGCGGGAGGGCCGCTTACAATGAGCAGTTCTTC.

Concerning this clone itself: At one boundary the junction diverges from the germline segment, which might be a read error. Distinct nucleotide sequences in the sample also encode this CDR3. The chain couples TRBV6-1 to TRBJ1-5, with 9 bases matching TRBD1. The length of the CDR3 is 14 residues. Germline V lookup: CDR1 MNHNS, CDR2 SASEGT. The CDR3 region is CASSGRTGDQPQHF. In DNA form, the CDR3 reads TGCGCCAGCAGTGGCAGGACAGGGGATCAGCCCCAGCATTTT.

This clone was detected only once. The rearrangement uses TRBV7-8 and TRBJ2-2, with D tentatively TRBD2 (7 bases). CDR1 is SGHVS, CDR2 FQNEAQ, per germline. CDR3 size: 16 residues. The ends were cut back, 2 bases at V and 4 bases at J, with 14 bases in the middle. CDR3 in DNA: TGTGCCAGCAGCTTATCTGGGGGCGGGGGCACCGGGGAGCTGTTTTTT. Translation: CASSLSGGGGTGELFF.

The chain employs TRBV18 and TRBJ2-2; tentative D call: TRBD2 (6 bases). CDR1 and CDR2 (germline): KGHSH, LQKENI. V was trimmed by 0 bases and J by 7 bases, leaving 12 bases between them. This CDR3 has 15 residues. As DNA, the CDR3 is TGTGCCAGCTCACCACCGGGAAAAGCGGGCGGGGAGCTGTTTTTT. Translating it yields CASSPPGKAGGELFF.

This clone was recorded only once. This chain connects TRBV4-1 to TRBJ2-1; TRBD2 aligns across 7 bases. J lost 15 bases, V lost 4 bases, and 12 bases had no gene match. Germline V gives CDR1 MGHRA, CDR2 YSYEKL. The CDR3 is 13 amino acids. CDR3 in DNA: TGCGCCAGCAGCCCGGTAGCGGGTAGCTTCAGGTTCTTC. Its protein is CASSPVAGSFRFF.